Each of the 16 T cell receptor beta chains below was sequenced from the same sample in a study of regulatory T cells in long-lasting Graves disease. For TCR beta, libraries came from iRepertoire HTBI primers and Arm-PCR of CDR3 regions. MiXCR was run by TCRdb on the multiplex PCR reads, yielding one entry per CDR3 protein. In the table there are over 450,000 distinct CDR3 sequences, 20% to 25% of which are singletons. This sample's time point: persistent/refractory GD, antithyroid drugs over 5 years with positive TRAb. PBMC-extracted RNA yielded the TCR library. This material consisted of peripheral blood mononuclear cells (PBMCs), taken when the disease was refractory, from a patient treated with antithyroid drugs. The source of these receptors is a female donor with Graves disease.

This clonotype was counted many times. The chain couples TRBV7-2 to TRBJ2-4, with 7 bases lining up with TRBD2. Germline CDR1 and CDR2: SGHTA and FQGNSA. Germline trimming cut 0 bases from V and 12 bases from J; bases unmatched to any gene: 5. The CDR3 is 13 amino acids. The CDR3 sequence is CASSLAVGGDQYF. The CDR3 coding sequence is TGTGCCAGCAGCTTAGCGGTTGGGGGGGATCAGTACTTC.

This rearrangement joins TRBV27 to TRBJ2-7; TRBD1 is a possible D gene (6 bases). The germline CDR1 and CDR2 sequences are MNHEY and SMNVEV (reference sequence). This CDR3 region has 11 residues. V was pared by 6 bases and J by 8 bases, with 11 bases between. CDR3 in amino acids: CASRGGLKQYF. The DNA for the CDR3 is TGTGCCAGCAGAGGGGGTTTAAAGCAGTACTTC.

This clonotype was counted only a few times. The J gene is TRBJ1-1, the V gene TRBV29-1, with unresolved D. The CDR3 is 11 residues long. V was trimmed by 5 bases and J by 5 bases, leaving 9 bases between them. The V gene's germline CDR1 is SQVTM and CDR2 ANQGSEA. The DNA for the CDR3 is TGCAGCGTTTCCGTGGGAACTGAAGCTTTCTTT. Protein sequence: CSVSVGTEAFF. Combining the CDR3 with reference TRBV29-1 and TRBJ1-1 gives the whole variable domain SAVISQKPSRDICQRGTSLTIQCQVDSQVTMMFWYRQQPGQSLTLIATANQGSEATYESGFVIDKFPISRPNLTFSTLTVSNMSPEDSSIYLCSVSVGTEAFFGQGTRLTVV.

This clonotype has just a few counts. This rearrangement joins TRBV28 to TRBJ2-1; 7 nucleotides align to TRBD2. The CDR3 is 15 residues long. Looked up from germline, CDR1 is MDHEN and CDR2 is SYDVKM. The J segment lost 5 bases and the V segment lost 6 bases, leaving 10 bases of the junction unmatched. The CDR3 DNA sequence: TGTGCCAGCAGCCCCGAGCTAGCGGAGAACAATGAGCAGTTCTTC. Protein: CASSPELAENNEQFF.

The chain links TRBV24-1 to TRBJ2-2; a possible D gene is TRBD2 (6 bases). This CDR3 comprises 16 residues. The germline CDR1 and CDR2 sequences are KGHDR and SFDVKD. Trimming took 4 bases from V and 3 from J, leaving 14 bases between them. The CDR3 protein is CATSDPTGADTGELFF. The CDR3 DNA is TGTGCCACCAGTGACCCAACGGGAGCCGACACCGGGGAGCTGTTTTTT.

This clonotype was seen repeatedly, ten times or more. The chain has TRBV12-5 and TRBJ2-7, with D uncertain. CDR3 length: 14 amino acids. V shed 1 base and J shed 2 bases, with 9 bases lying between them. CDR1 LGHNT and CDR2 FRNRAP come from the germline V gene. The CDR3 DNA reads TGTGCTAGTGGTTTGGGCCCGGTTCCCTACGAGCAGTACTTC. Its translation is CASGLGPVPYEQYF.

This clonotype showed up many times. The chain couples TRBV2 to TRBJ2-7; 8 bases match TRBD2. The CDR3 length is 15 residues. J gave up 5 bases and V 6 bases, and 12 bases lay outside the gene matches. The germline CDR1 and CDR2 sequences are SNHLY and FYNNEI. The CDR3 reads CASSLKGTRNDEQYF. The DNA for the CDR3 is TGTGCCAGCAGCCTAAAGGGGACTAGGAATGACGAGCAGTACTTC.

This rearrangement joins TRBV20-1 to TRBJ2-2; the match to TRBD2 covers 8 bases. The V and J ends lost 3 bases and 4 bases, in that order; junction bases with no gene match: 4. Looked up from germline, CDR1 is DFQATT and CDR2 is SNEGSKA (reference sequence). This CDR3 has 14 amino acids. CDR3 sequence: CSARGAGVTGELFF. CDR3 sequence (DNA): TGCAGTGCTAGGGGAGCGGGAGTCACCGGGGAGCTGTTTTTT.

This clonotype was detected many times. The CDR3 coding sequence is TGTGCCAGCAGTTTAGGGGGACAGGGTCCCTACGAGCAGTACTTC. It is translated as CASSLGGQGPYEQYF. The V and J genes are TRBV12-3 or TRBV12-4 and TRBJ2-7; the match to TRBD1 covers 9 bases. The CDR3 has 15 amino acids. J was trimmed by 2 bases and V by 1 base; bases with no gene match: 3.

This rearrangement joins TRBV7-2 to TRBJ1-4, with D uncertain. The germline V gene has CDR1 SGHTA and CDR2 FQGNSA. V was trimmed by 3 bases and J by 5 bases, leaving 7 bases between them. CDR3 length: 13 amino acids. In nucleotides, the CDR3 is TGTGCCAGCAGCTTCTCGGAAAATGAAAAACTGTTTTTT. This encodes CASSFSENEKLFF.

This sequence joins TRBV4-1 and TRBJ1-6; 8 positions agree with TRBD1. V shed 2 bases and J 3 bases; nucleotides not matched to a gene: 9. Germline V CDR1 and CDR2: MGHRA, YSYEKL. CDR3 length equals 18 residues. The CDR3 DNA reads TGCGCCAGCAGCCAACGGGACAGGTCGGCGGACTATAATTCACCCCTCCACTTT. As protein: CASSQRDRSADYNSPLHF.

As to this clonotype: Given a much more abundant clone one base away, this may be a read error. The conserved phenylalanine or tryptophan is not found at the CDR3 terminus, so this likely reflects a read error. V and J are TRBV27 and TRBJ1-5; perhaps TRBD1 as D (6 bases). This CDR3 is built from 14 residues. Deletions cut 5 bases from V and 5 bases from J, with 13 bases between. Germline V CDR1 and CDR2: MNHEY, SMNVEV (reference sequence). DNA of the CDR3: TGTGCCAGCAGTCCGACAGGACCCCATCAGCCCCAGCATCTT. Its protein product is CASSPTGPHQPQHL.

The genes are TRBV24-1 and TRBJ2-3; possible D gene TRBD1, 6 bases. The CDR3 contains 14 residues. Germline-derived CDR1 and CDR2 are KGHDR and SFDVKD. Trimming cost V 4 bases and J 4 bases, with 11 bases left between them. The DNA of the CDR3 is TGTGCCACCAGTGACCCCTCAGGGGCAGATACGCAGTATTTT. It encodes CATSDPSGADTQYF.

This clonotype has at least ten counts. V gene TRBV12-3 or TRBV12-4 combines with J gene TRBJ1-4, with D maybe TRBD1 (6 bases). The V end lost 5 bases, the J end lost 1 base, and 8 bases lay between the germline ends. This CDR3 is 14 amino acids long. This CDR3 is CASSPGETNEKLFF. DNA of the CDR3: TGTGCCAGCAGTCCAGGGGAAACTAATGAAAAACTGTTTTTT.

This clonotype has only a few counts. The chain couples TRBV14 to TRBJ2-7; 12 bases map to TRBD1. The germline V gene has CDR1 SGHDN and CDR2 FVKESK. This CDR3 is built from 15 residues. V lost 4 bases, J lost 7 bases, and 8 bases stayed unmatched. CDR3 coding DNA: TGTGCCAGCAGCCCGCGGGACAGGGGGCCTCATGAGCAGTACTTC. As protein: CASSPRDRGPHEQYF.

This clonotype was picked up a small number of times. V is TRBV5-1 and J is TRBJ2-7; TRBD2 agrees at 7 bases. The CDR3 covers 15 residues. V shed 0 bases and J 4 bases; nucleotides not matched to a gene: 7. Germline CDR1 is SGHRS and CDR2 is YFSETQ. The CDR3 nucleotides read TGCGCCAGCAGCTTGGCAGCCAGCGGGGCATACGAGCAGTACTTC. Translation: CASSLAASGAYEQYF. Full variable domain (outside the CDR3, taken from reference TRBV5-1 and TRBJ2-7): KAGVTQTPRYLIKTRGQQVTLSCSPISGHRSVSWYQQTPGQGLQFLFEYFSETQRNKGNFPGRFSGRQFSNSRSEMNVSTLELGDSALYLCASSLAASGAYEQYFGPGTRLTVT.